Below are 19 T cell receptor beta chains sequenced from a single sample in a study of blood T cell repertoires in COVID-19. Profiled with immunoSEQ multiplex PCR; TCRdb holds only in-frame clones, not every one. The data show 200,000 to 300,000 clones, approximately 81% seen once. Material for sequencing was peripheral blood. Receptors originate from a man between 60 and 75 years old with acute or convalescent COVID-19.

This sequence joins TRBV5-1 and TRBJ2-3; TRBD1 might be the D (6 bases). V was trimmed by 1 base and J by 5 bases, leaving 17 bases between them. CDR1 is SGHRS, CDR2 YFSETQ, per germline. This CDR3 is 16 amino acids long. The CDR3 region is CASSLTAGARGDTQYF. Here the CDR3 DNA reads TGCGCCAGCAGCTTGACGGCAGGAGCCAGGGGAGATACGCAGTATTTT.

V usage is TRBV5-1 and J usage is TRBJ2-6; 12 bases fit TRBD1. Germline V lookup: CDR1 SGHRS, CDR2 YFSETQ. With V trimmed by 4 bases and J by 0 bases, 14 bases remained unmatched. The CDR3 covers 21 residues. The CDR3 region has the DNA TGCGCCAGCAGCCCGGGCGGGACAGGGGGCTTCTCTTCCTCTGGGGCCAACGTCCTGACTTTC. It encodes CASSPGGTGGFSSSGANVLTF.

The J gene is TRBJ1-1, the V gene TRBV6-5, with 7 bases that match TRBD1. Germline CDR1 and CDR2: MNHEY and SVGAGI. This CDR3 is built from 14 residues. With 7 bases clipped from V and 5 bases from J, the junction kept 10 bases outside the gene matches. DNA for the CDR3: TGTGCCAGCACATCGACAGGGTCATATACTGAAGCTTTCTTT. Translated, it gives CASTSTGSYTEAFF.

The V gene is TRBV6-2 or TRBV6-3, the J gene TRBJ2-7; 11 nucleotides line up with TRBD2. J gave up 2 bases and V 1 base, and 16 bases lay outside the gene matches. The germline gives CDR1 MNHEY, CDR2 SVGEGT. This CDR3 spans 20 amino acids. For the CDR3, the DNA is TGTGCCAGCAGTTACTACCCGGGACTAGCGGTACTAAGTAGGGCCTACGAGCAGTACTTC. Amino acid sequence: CASSYYPGLAVLSRAYEQYF.

For this clone: Distinct nucleotide sequences in the sample also encode this CDR3. The chain has TRBV3-1 (or the pseudogene TRBV3-2) and TRBJ2-1, with 10 bases matching TRBD2. Trimming cost V 4 bases and J 4 bases; bases outside gene matches: 1. Germline values: CDR1 LGHDT, CDR2 YNNKEL (reference sequence). This CDR3 comprises 14 residues. DNA for the CDR3: TGTGCCAGCAGCCTAGCGGGGGGTTACAATGAGCAGTTCTTC. It specifies CASSLAGGYNEQFF.

The CDR3 DNA is TGCAGTGCTAGTGCGGGAGACTATGGCTACACCTTC. It is translated as CSASAGDYGYTF. The chain uses TRBV20-1 and TRBJ1-2; D is uncertain. The V gene's germline CDR1 is DFQATT and CDR2 SNEGSKA (reference sequence). Deletions cut 3 bases from V and 3 bases from J, with 8 bases between. This CDR3 has 12 residues.

This clone appeared once. The rearrangement uses TRBV18 and TRBJ2-3; a possible D gene is TRBD1 (7 bases). This CDR3 is built from 15 residues. Germline V CDR1 and CDR2: KGHSH, LQKENI. Trimming removed 6 bases from V and 0 bases from J, with 13 bases in between. The chain's CDR3 is CASSRDSSSTDTQYF. The CDR3 nucleotides are TGTGCCAGCTCGCGGGACAGTTCTAGCACAGATACGCAGTATTTT.

This rearrangement joins TRBV7-9 to TRBJ2-3, with 10 bases fitting TRBD2. The CDR3 spans 15 residues. Germline V gene lookup returns CDR1 SEHNR and CDR2 FQNEAQ (reference sequence). J gave up 3 bases and V 3 bases, and 3 bases lay outside the gene matches. The CDR3 coding sequence is TGTGCCAGCAGCTTTAGCGGGGGGTCTACAGATACGCAGTATTTT. Translation gives CASSFSGGSTDTQYF.

The gene calls are TRBV12-5 and TRBJ1-2; the D gene is possibly TRBD1 (6 bases). The V end lost 1 base, the J end lost 4 bases, and 13 bases lay between the germline ends. The CDR3 has 15 amino acids. Germline V lookup: CDR1 LGHNT, CDR2 FRNRAP. DNA for the CDR3: TGTGCTAGTGGTTTGGCCAGGGGCGGGAGCTATGGCTACACCTTC. The encoded protein is CASGLARGGSYGYTF. The whole variable domain, filled in from reference TRBV12-5 and TRBJ1-2, reads DARVTQTPRHKVTEMGQEVTMRCQPILGHNTVFWYRQTMMQGLELLAYFRNRAPLDDSGMPKDRFSAEMPDATLATLKIQPSEPRDSAVYFCASGLARGGSYGYTFGSGTRLTVV.

The V gene is TRBV21-1, the J gene TRBJ1-2; the table's TRBD1 call for D was not verified on the DNA. TRBV21-1 is a known pseudogene. The CDR3 totals 13 residues. As DNA, the CDR3 is TGTGCCAGCAGCACCGGGGACAGCTATGGCTACACCTTC. Translating gives CASSTGDSYGYTF.

This clone was detected a few times. V is TRBV12-3 or TRBV12-4 and J is TRBJ2-7; D not resolved. Trimming took off 6 bases at V and 7 bases at J, with 10 bases between the two ends. The CDR3 extends over 11 amino acids. This chain's CDR3 is CASSHDREQYF. CDR3 sequence (DNA): TGTGCCAGCAGCCACGATCGGGAGCAGTACTTC.

This chain joins TRBV11-2 and TRBJ2-7, with TRBD2 as a possible D gene (6 bases). V was clipped by 5 bases and J by 2 bases, with 13 bases between them. The CDR3 has 14 amino acids. Germline loops: CDR1 SGHAT, CDR2 FQNNGV. The CDR3 bases are TGTGCCAGCAGCCTCACGGGACTTCCCTACGAGCAGTACTTC. Translating gives CASSLTGLPYEQYF.

The rearrangement uses TRBV5-4 and TRBJ1-1; D may be TRBD1 (6 bases). The V gene's germline CDR1 is SGHNT and CDR2 YYREEE (reference sequence). The ends were cut back, 4 bases at V and 4 bases at J, with 11 bases in the middle. This CDR3 is built from 13 residues. The CDR3 here is CASSNRVRTEAFF. Written as DNA, the CDR3 is TGTGCCAGCAGCAACAGGGTTCGCACTGAAGCTTTCTTT.

Written as DNA, the CDR3 is TGTGCCAGCACCCAACAGGGGCAGTCCGCATCGGAGCTGTTTTTT. This translates into CASTQQGQSASELFF. The chain employs TRBV7-9 and TRBJ2-2; TRBD1 agrees at 7 bases. Germline V CDR1 and CDR2: SEHNR, FQNEAQ (reference sequence). The CDR3 sequence is 15 residues long. V lost 7 bases to trimming and J lost 10 bases; unmatched junction nucleotides: 15.

The J gene is TRBJ2-2, the V gene TRBV5-1, with D perhaps matching TRBD1 (5 bases). Germline V gives CDR1 SGHRS, CDR2 YFSETQ. V was cut by 5 bases and J by 1 base, with 9 bases left in between. The CDR3 contains 14 residues. The CDR3 nucleotides read TGCGCCAGCAGTACAGGACAGAACACCGGGGAGCTGTTTTTT. It specifies CASSTGQNTGELFF.

The chain recombines TRBV21-1 with TRBJ2-3; TRBD1 is the table's D call, not checked against the DNA. TRBV21-1 is given as a pseudogene. The CDR3 extends over 17 amino acids. Here the CDR3 DNA reads TGTGCCAGCAGCAAAGCCTTAAGACAGGGTCGCACAGATACGCAGTATTTT. Translation gives CASSKALRQGRTDTQYF.

This clone was counted a few times. The chain recombines TRBV11-2 with TRBJ2-2, with D possibly being TRBD1 (5 bases). This CDR3 is 14 amino acids long. Germline lookup yields CDR1 SGHAT and CDR2 FQNNGV. The V and J ends lost 5 bases and 7 bases respectively, with 14 bases between them. The CDR3 protein is CASSRRGNYGELFF. In DNA form, the CDR3 reads TGTGCCAGCAGCAGAAGGGGTAACTACGGGGAGCTGTTTTTT.

This chain links TRBV10-3 with TRBJ2-2; 8 bases map to TRBD2. This CDR3 is 15 amino acids long. CDR1 and CDR2 from the germline V gene are ENHRY and SYGVKD. Germline trimming cut 4 bases from V and 6 bases from J; bases unmatched to any gene: 7. The CDR3 reads CAISVLAEGPGELFF. The CDR3 DNA reads as TGTGCCATCAGTGTACTAGCGGAGGGACCCGGGGAGCTGTTTTTT.

This chain links TRBV6-6 with TRBJ1-6; no clear D gene. The CDR3 runs 18 residues. V was pared by 5 bases and J by 0 bases, with 17 bases between. CDR1 is MNHNY, CDR2 SVGAGI, per germline (reference sequence). The CDR3 region is CASSPSKDFSSYNSPLHF. CDR3 bases: TGTGCCAGCAGTCCTAGCAAAGACTTTAGCTCCTATAATTCACCCCTCCACTTT.